This TCR beta chain comes out of a study of identical twins. Trimming left V 4 bases short and J 5 bases short, with 15 bases between. This CDR3 spans 15 amino acids. TCRdb analysed the 5' RACE reads with MiXCR anew, one entry per CDR3 protein. Of approximately 210,000 distinct CDR3 sequences listed, 9.4% are singletons. The V and J genes are TRBV12-3 or TRBV12-4 and TRBJ1-5; D uncertain. The material sequenced was memory (CD45RO+) T cells sorted from blood. The clonotype originates from a young woman in good health. The CDR3 DNA reads as TGTGCCAGCAGTTCCTCGGAAGGGAGGCATCAGCCCCAGCATTTT. This sequence encodes CASSSSEGRHQPQHF.